This is a list of T cell receptor beta chains from one sample in a study of blood T cell repertoires in COVID-19. Profiled with immunoSEQ multiplex PCR; TCRdb holds only in-frame clones, not every one. The sample has roughly 60,000 clones, roughly 82% seen once; the top ten hold approximately 5.6%. Sequenced material: peripheral blood. The source of these receptors is a woman in her sixties or seventies with acute or convalescent COVID-19. Each CDR3 is given with its conserved first and last residue. D genes are given only for firm matches. Clone size is stated in some rows and not others, as once, few, many or a class when expanded.

TRBV9	.	TRBD1	TRBJ2-3	TGTGCCAGCAGCACCCACACAGGGGGCTCTGCAGATACGCAGTATTTT	CASSTHTGGSADTQYF
TRBV7-8	few	.	TRBJ1-2	TGTGCCAGCAGCGTAGTCGCGACAGGTCGCGGCTATGGCTACACCTTC	CASSVVATGRGYGYTF
TRBV27	.	TRBD2	TRBJ2-3	TGTGCCAGCAGTTTATCGGCGGGGGGTTTCACAGATACGCAGTATTTT	CASSLSAGGFTDTQYF
TRBV5-1	.	TRBD2	TRBJ2-3	TGCGCCAGCAGCTCGACGACTAGCGGGGGCACAGATACGCAGTATTTT	CASSSTTSGGTDTQYF
TRBV6-5	.	TRBD1	TRBJ2-1	TGTGCCAGCAGTTACTTCCGGGACAGGGACAATGAGCAGTTCTTC	CASSYFRDRDNEQFF
TRBV5-1	.	.	TRBJ1-3	TGCGCCAGCAGCACAGGGTTAGGAAACACCATATATTTT	CASSTGLGNTIYF
TRBV7-2	.	.	TRBJ2-2	TGTGCCAGCAGCTTACTTAACACCGGGGAGCTGTTTTTT	CASSLLNTGELFF
TRBV7-9	.	.	TRBJ2-7	TGTGCCAGCAGCTTAGCCGGGGGGGACAGCTCCTACGAGCAGTACTTC	CASSLAGGDSSYEQYF
TRBV5-1	.	TRBD2	TRBJ2-1	TGCGCCAGCAGCAGACGGGGAGGGGCAGTCAATGAGCAGTTCTTC	CASSRRGGAVNEQFF
TRBV4-1	.	.	TRBJ2-1	TGCGCCAGCAGCCAAGATCCAGGGGATGAGCAGTTCTTC	CASSQDPGDEQFF
TRBV11-2	.	TRBD1	TRBJ2-2	TGTGCCAGCAGTCCTAGGCCTCCCGGGACAGGGGGCGCCGGCGGGGAGCTGTTTTTT	CASSPRPPGTGGAGGELFF
TRBV25-1	.	TRBD1	TRBJ1-2	TGTGCCAGCAGTGAGGGGACAGGGGGCTACACCTTC	CASSEGTGGYTF
TRBV13	.	TRBD1	TRBJ2-7	TGTGCCAGCAGCTGGGGGACAGGGGCCAGTTACGAGCAGTACTTC	CASSWGTGASYEQYF
TRBV5-1	.	.	TRBJ1-3	TGCGCCAGCAGCCGGGACGGGAGCTCTGGAAACACCATATATTTT	CASSRDGSSGNTIYF
TRBV3-1/TRBV3-2	.	.	TRBJ2-3	TGTGCCAGCAGCCAAGGGAGGGTAGATACGCAGTATTTT	CASSQGRVDTQYF
TRBV9	.	.	TRBJ1-2	TGTGCCAGCAGCCCTACAGGGAAGGTGGGCTATGGCTACACCTTC	CASSPTGKVGYGYTF
TRBV6-1	.	TRBD2	TRBJ2-1	TGTGCCAGCAGTGAGAACCGCGGGACTAGCGGGAGAAATGAGCAGTTCTTC	CASSENRGTSGRNEQFF
TRBV19	.	TRBD1	TRBJ1-6	TGTGCCAGTAGTACTGGACAGGGGGGTTTAAGTTCACCCCTCCACTTT	CASSTGQGGLSSPLHF
TRBV27	few	.	TRBJ1-3	TGTGCCAGCAGTTTATCGGGCAGGGGTGGTGGAAACACCATATATTTT	CASSLSGRGGGNTIYF
TRBV4-2	.	.	TRBJ1-3	TGTGCCAGCAGCCAAGAAGCTACCCGCGCTGGAAACACCATATATTTT	CASSQEATRAGNTIYF
TRBV19	.	.	TRBJ1-3	TGTGCCAGTAGTATCACAGGAGGAAACACCATATATTTT	CASSITGGNTIYF
TRBV9	.	TRBD2	TRBJ2-3	TGTGCCAGCAGCTTGCAGACTAGCCGAACCACAGATACGCAGTATTTT	CASSLQTSRTTDTQYF
TRBV5-1	.	TRBD2	TRBJ2-2	TGCGCCAGCAGCCGCGGGACTAGCGGAGGAACCGGGGAGCTGTTTTTT	CASSRGTSGGTGELFF
TRBV7-9	.	TRBD2	TRBJ2-7	TGTGCCATCGAGCGGGGGATTTCCTACGAGCAGTACTTC	CAIERGISYEQYF
TRBV6-5	.	TRBD2	TRBJ2-1	TGTGCCACTACTAGCGGGGAAAGCAATGAGCAGTTCTTC	CATTSGESNEQFF
TRBV10-3	.	.	TRBJ1-1	TGTGCCATCAGTGTTCTCGCGGGGAACACTGAAGCTTTCTTT	CAISVLAGNTEAFF
TRBV7-9	once	.	TRBJ2-3	TGTGCCAGCACTCCCCCCGGAGATACGCAGTATTTT	CASTPPGDTQYF
TRBV29-1	.	TRBD1	TRBJ1-2	TGCAGCGGTGGACAGGGAACTAACTATGGCTACACCTTC	CSGGQGTNYGYTF
TRBV3-1/TRBV3-2	.	.	TRBJ1-5	TGTGCCAGCAGCCAAGGGGCGAGTGGCAATCAGCCCCAGCATTTT	CASSQGASGNQPQHF
TRBV4-1	.	TRBD2	TRBJ2-5	TGCGCCAGCAGCCAAGACCCCAGCGGGGGGGCCGGGGAGACCCAGTACTTC	CASSQDPSGGAGETQYF
TRBV5-1	.	TRBD1	TRBJ2-1	TGCGCCAGCAGCTTGGACTTTTACAGGGGTTTCAATGAGCAGTTCTTC	CASSLDFYRGFNEQFF
TRBV6-4	.	.	TRBJ2-6	TGTGCCAGCAGTGCGAACTTCCGCACTGGGGCCAACGTCCTGACTTTC	CASSANFRTGANVLTF
TRBV19	.	.	TRBJ1-4	TGTGCCAGTACCTCAGGGGAAGGAAGTGAAAAACTGTTTTTT	CASTSGEGSEKLFF
TRBV27	.	TRBD1	TRBJ2-3	TGTGCCAGCACTCTATGGGGGACAGGGGGCGCAGATACGCAGTATTTT	CASTLWGTGGADTQYF
TRBV28	.	TRBD1	TRBJ2-7	TGTGCCAGCATCCCGGGACAGGGCCCCTACGAGCAGTACTTC	CASIPGQGPYEQYF
TRBV19	.	.	TRBJ1-5	TGTGCCACTACTCCCCGGGGGTCCCGCAATCAGCCCCAGCATTTT	CATTPRGSRNQPQHF